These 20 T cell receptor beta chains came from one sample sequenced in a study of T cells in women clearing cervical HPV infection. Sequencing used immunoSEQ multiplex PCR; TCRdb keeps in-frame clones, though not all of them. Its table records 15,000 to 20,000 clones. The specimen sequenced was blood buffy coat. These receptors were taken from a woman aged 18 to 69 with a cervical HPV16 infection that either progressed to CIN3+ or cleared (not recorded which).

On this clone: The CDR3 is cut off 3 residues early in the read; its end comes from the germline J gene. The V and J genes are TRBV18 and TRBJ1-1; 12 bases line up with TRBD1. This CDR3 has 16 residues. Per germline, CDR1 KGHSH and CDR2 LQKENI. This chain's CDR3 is CASSPKRGTGGAEAFF. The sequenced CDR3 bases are TGTGCCAGCTCACCAAAAAGAGGGACAGGGGGCGCAGAA.

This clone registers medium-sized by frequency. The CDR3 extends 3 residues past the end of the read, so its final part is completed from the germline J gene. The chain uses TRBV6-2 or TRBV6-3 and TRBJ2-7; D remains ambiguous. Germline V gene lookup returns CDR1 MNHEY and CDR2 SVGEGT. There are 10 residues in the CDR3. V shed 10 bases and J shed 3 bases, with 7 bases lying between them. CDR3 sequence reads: CATRDYEQYF. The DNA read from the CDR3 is TGTGCCACTCGCGACTACGAG.

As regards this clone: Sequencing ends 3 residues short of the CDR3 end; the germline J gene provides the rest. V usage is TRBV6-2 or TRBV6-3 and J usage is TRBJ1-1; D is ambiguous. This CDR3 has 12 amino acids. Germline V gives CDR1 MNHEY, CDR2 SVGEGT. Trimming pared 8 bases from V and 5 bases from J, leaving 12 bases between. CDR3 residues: CASSLFVTEAFF. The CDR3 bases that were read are TGTGCCAGCTCCCTTTTTGTGACTGAA.

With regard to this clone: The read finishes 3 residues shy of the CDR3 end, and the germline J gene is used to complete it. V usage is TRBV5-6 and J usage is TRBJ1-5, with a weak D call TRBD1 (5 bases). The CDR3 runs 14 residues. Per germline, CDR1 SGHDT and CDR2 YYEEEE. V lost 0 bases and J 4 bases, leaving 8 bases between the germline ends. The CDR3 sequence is CASSLGGKNQPQHF. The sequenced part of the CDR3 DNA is TGTGCCAGCAGCTTGGGGGGCAAAAATCAGCCC. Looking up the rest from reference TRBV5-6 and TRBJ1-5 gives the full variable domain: DAGVTQSPTHLIKTRGQQVTLRCSPKSGHDTVSWYQQALGQGPQFIFQYYEEEERQRGNFPDRFSGHQFPNYSSELNVNALLLGDSALYLCASSLGGKNQPQHFGDGTRLSIL.

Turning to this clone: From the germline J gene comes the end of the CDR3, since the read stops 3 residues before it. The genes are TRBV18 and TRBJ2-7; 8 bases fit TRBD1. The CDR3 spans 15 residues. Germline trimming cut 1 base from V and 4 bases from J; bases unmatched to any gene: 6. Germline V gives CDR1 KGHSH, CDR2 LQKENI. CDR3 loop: CASSPRAGGEYEQYF. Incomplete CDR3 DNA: TGTGCCAGCTCACCACGGGCAGGGGGCGAGTACGAG.

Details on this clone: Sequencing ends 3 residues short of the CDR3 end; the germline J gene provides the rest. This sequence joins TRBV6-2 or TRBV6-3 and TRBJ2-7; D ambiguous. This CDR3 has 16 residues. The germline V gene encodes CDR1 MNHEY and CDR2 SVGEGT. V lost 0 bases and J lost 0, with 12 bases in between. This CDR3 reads CASSYSRKLYSYEQYF. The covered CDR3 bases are TGTGCCAGCAGTTACTCCCGGAAACTATACTCCTACGAG.

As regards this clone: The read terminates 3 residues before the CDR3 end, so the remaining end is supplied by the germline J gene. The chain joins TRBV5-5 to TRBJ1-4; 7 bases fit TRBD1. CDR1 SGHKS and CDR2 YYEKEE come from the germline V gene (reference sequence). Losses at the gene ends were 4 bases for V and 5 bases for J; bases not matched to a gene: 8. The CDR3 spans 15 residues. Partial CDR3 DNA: TGTGCCAGCAGCGGGTGGACAGGAAGGAATGAAAAA. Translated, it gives CASSGWTGRNEK. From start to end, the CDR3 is CASSGWTGRNEKLFF.

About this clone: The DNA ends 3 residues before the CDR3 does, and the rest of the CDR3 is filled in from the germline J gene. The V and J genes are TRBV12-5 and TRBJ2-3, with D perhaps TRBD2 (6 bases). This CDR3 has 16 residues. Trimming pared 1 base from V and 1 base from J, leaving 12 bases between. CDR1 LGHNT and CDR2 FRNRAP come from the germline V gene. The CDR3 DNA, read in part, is TGTGCTAGTGGTTTGGCGACTTGGGGGGGCACAGATACG. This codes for CASGLATWGGTDT. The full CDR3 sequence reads CASGLATWGGTDTQYF.

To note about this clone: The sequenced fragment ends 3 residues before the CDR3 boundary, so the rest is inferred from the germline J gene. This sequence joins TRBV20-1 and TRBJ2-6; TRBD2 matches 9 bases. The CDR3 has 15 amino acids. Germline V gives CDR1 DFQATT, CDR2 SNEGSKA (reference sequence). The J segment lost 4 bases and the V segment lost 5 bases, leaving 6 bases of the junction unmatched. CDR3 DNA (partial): TGCAGTGCTGGCATAGCGGGGGTGGGGGCCAACGTC. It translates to CSAGIAGVGANV. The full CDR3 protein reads CSAGIAGVGANVLTF.

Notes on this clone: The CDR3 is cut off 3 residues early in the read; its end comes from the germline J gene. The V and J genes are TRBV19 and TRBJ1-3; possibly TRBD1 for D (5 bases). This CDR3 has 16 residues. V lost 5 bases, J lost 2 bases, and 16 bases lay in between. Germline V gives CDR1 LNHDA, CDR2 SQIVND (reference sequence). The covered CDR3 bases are TGTGCCAGTAGTGGGACTCCTCCCCACCCTGGAAACACC. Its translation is CASSGTPPHPGNT. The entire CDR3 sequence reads CASSGTPPHPGNTIYF.

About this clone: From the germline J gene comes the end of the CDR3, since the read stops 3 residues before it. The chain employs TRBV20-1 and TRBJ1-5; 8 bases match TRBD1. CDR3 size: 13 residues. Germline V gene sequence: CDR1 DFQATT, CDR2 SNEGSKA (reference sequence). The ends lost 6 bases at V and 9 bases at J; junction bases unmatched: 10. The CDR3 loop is CSAVGQGPRPQHF. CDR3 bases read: TGCAGTGCCGTCGGACAGGGCCCCCGGCCC.

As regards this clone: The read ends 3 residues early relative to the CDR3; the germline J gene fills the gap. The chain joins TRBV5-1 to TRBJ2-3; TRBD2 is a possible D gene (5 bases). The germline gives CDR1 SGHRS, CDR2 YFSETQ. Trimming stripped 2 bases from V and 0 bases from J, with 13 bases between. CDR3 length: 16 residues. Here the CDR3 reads CASSFESGFSTDTQYF. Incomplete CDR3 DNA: TGCGCCAGCAGCTTTGAGAGCGGATTTAGCACAGATACG. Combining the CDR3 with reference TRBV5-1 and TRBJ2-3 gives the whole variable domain KAGVTQTPRYLIKTRGQQVTLSCSPISGHRSVSWYQQTPGQGLQFLFEYFSETQRNKGNFPGRFSGRQFSNSRSEMNVSTLELGDSALYLCASSFESGFSTDTQYFGPGTRLTVL.

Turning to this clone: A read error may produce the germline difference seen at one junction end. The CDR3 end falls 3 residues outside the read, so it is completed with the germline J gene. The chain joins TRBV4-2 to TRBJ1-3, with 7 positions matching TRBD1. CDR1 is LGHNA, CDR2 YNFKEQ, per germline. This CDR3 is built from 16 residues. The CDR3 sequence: CASSQVQGYSGNTIYF. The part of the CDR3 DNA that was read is TGCGCCAGCAGCCAAGTACAGGGGTACTCTGGAAACACC.

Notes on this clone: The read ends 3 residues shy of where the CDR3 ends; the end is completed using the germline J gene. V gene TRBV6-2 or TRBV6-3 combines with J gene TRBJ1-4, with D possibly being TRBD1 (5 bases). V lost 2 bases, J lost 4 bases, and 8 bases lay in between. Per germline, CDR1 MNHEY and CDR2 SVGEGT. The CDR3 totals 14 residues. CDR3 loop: CASSYRGLNEKLFF. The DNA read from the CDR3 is TGTGCCAGCAGTTACAGGGGACTTAATGAAAAA.

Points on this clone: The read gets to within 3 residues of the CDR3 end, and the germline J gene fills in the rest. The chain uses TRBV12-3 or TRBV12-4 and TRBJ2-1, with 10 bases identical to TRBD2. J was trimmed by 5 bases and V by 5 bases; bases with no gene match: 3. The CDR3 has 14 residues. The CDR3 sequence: CASSQSGGDNEQFF. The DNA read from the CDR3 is TGTGCCAGCAGTCAAAGCGGGGGGGACAATGAG.

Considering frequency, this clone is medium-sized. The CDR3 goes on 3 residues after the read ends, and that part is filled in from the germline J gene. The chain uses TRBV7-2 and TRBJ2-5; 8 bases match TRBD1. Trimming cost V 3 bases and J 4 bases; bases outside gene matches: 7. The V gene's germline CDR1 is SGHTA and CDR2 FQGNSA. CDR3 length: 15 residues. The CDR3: CASSLGGQGSETQYF. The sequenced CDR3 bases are TGTGCCAGCAGCTTGGGTGGACAGGGCTCAGAGACC.

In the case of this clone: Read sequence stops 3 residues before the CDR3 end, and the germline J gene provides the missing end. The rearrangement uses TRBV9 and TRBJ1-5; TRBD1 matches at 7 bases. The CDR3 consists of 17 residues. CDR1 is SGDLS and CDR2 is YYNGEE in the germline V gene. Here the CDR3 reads CASSLTPGQDNNSPQHF. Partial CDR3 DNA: TGTGCCAGCAGCTTAACCCCAGGACAGGATAATAATTCACCC.

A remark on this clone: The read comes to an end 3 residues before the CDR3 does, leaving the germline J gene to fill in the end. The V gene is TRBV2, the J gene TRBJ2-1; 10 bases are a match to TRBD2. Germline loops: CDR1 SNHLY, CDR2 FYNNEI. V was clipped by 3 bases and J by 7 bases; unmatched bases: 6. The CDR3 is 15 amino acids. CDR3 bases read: TGTGCCAGCAGTGAGGGACTAGCGAGACTAAATGAG. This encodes CASSEGLARLNE. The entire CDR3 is CASSEGLARLNEQFF.

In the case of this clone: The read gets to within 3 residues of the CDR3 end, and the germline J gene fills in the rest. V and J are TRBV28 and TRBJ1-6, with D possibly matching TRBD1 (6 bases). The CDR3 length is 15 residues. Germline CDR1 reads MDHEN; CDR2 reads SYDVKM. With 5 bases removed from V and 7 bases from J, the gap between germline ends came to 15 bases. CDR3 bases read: TGTGCCAGCAGTCCAGACTGGACAGCCAATTCACCC. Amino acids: CASSPDWTANSP. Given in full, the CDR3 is CASSPDWTANSPLHF.

Incomplete CDR3 DNA: TGCAGTGCTAGCGACAGCATGAACACTGAA. It specifies CSASDSMNTE. The full CDR3 sequence reads CSASDSMNTEAFF. The chain joins TRBV20-1 to TRBJ1-1; weak D call: TRBD1 (5 bases). The sequence runs out 3 residues before the end of the CDR3; the remainder is reconstructed from the germline J gene. In germline, CDR1 is DFQATT, CDR2 SNEGSKA (reference sequence). Trimming removed 3 bases from V and 0 bases from J, with 8 bases in between. This CDR3 has 13 amino acids.